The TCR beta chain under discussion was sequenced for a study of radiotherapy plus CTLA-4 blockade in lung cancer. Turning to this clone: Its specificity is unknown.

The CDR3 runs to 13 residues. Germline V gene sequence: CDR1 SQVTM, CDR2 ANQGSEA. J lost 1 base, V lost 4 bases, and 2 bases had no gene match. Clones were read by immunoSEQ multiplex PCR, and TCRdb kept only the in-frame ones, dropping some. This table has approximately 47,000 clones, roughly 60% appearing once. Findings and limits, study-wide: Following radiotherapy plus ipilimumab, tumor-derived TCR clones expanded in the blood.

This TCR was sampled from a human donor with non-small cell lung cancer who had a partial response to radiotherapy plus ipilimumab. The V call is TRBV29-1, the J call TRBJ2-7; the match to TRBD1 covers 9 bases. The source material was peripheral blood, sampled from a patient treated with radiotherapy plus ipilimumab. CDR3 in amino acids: CSVGGTGSYEQYF. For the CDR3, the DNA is TGCAGCGTTGGGGGGACAGGGTCCTACGAGCAGTACTTC.